The 20 T cell receptor beta chains in this list originate from one sample, sequenced in a study of cytomegalovirus exposure and HLA in healthy donors. PCR amplification relied on 60 Vbeta primers (plus 13 Jbeta primers). Measured with immunoSEQ multiplex PCR; TCRdb has only the in-frame clones, and not every one. The sample contains 120,000 to 150,000 clones, 79% of which appear only once. Sequencing was carried out using PBMCs. Receptors originate from a woman in her 40s in good health and CMV-seropositive.

The chain carries TRBV6-5 and TRBJ1-1; no firm D call. Germline-derived CDR1 and CDR2 are MNHEY and SVGAGI. CDR3 length equals 11 residues. V gave up 3 bases and J gave up 10 bases, with 9 bases separating them. CDR3 sequence reads: CASSYSSTAFF. CDR3 coding DNA: TGTGCCAGCAGTTATAGCTCGACAGCTTTCTTT.

This clone was seen just once. The chain uses TRBV9 and TRBJ1-1, with 7 bases fitting TRBD1. CDR1 SGDLS and CDR2 YYNGEE come from the germline V gene. The CDR3 totals 16 residues. The V segment lost 4 bases and the J segment 1 base; nucleotides outside the gene matches: 10. The DNA for the CDR3 is TGTGCCAGCAGCCCGCGCTTTGGACAGGAGAACACTGAAGCTTTCTTT. This encodes CASSPRFGQENTEAFF.

This chain connects TRBV25-1 to TRBJ2-5; unclear D gene. The germline CDR1 and CDR2 sequences are MGHDK and SYGVNS. V was cut by 0 bases and J by 5 bases, with 13 bases left in between. The CDR3 extends over 15 amino acids. CDR3 DNA sequence: TGTGCCAGCAGTGAATATCTAGGCCAGTTGGAGACCCAGTACTTC. The encoded protein is CASSEYLGQLETQYF.

The CDR3 spells CASGGDEQYF. CDR3 sequence (DNA): TGTGCCAGCGGCGGGGACGAGCAGTACTTC. The V call is TRBV6-1, the J call TRBJ2-5; D perhaps matches TRBD2 (6 bases). The tail of the sequence fits TRBJ2-7 better, so the J call may be wrong. The V gene's germline CDR1 is MNHNS and CDR2 SASEGT. The CDR3 extends over 10 amino acids.

The chain uses TRBV10-2 and TRBJ1-1, with D maybe TRBD1 (5 bases). Trimming took 2 bases from V and 10 from J, leaving 11 bases between them. The CDR3 loop spans 12 amino acids. Germline CDR1 and CDR2: WSHSY and SAAADI. The CDR3, as DNA: TGCGCCAGCAGTGAGAATACGGGGGGAGCTTTCTTT. Residues: CASSENTGGAFF.

The V and J genes are TRBV2 and TRBJ1-2; D gene ambiguous. V lost 2 bases and J 8 bases, leaving 9 bases between the germline ends. CDR3 length: 12 residues. Germline V CDR1 and CDR2: SNHLY, FYNNEI. The CDR3 here is CASSEFSLGYTF. The DNA of the CDR3 is TGTGCCAGCAGTGAATTTTCCTTGGGCTACACCTTC.

The chain carries TRBV5-1 and TRBJ2-5; TRBD2 agrees at 12 bases. Germline V gives CDR1 SGHRS, CDR2 YFSETQ. This CDR3 has 14 residues. Losses at the gene ends were 3 bases for V and 5 bases for J; bases not matched to a gene: 2. The CDR3 spells CASSSSGGAETQYF. The CDR3 nucleotides read TGCGCCAGCAGCTCTAGCGGGGGGGCTGAGACCCAGTACTTC.

This clone has a handful of counts. Written as DNA, the CDR3 is TGTGCCAGCAGTTACGAGGTCGGTGGCTCTGGAAACACCATATATTTT. Amino acid sequence: CASSYEVGGSGNTIYF. This chain links TRBV6-6 with TRBJ1-3; no reliable D call. In germline, CDR1 is MNHNY, CDR2 SVGAGI (reference sequence). V dropped 2 bases and J dropped 0 bases, with 11 bases sitting between them. There are 16 residues in the CDR3.

The rearrangement uses TRBV6-1 and TRBJ2-1; 10 bases align to TRBD2. CDR1 MNHNS and CDR2 SASEGT come from the germline V gene. CDR3 length: 16 amino acids. V shed 4 bases, J shed 2 bases, and the junction held 5 bases outside the gene matches. CDR3 sequence reads: CASSGLLAGAYNEQFF. CDR3 in DNA: TGTGCCAGCAGTGGACTTCTAGCGGGGGCCTACAATGAGCAGTTCTTC.

The chain combines TRBV4-1 with TRBJ1-4; weak D call: TRBD1 (6 bases). Trimming left V 4 bases short and J 3 bases short, with 12 bases between. Germline values: CDR1 MGHRA, CDR2 YSYEKL. The CDR3 runs 15 residues. CDR3 sequence (DNA): TGCGCCAGCAGCCGACAACAGGGTTCTAATGAAAAACTGTTTTTT. Its protein product is CASSRQQGSNEKLFF.

The chain carries TRBV19 and TRBJ1-4, with 7 bases that match TRBD1. Germline V gene lookup returns CDR1 LNHDA and CDR2 SQIVND (reference sequence). V lost 8 bases to trimming and J lost 0 bases; unmatched junction nucleotides: 0. The CDR3 extends over 13 amino acids. The CDR3 protein is CASQGATNEKLFF. The DNA of the CDR3 is TGTGCCAGTCAGGGGGCAACTAATGAAAAACTGTTTTTT.

The rearrangement joins TRBV10-3 to TRBJ1-6; D possibly corresponds to TRBD1 (6 bases). The CDR3 sequence is 13 residues long. The V gene lost 10 bases and the J gene lost 6 bases, with 13 bases spanning the gap. The germline CDR1 and CDR2 sequences are ENHRY and SYGVKD. CDR3 loop: CANHRDTNSPLHF. CDR3 nucleotides: TGTGCCAACCACCGGGACACTAATTCACCCCTCCACTTT.

The chain recombines TRBV7-9 with TRBJ1-4; D gene uncertain. Looked up from germline, CDR1 is SEHNR and CDR2 is FQNEAQ (reference sequence). The CDR3 runs to 16 residues. V was shortened by 1 base and J by 0 bases, with 9 bases between the two germline ends. The CDR3 sequence is CASSLGSTSTNEKLFF. For the CDR3, the DNA is TGTGCCAGCAGCTTAGGGAGCACCTCAACTAATGAAAAACTGTTTTTT.

The J gene is TRBJ2-1, the V gene TRBV6-5; TRBD1 might be the D (7 bases). CDR3 length: 14 amino acids. Trimming stripped 0 bases from V and 7 bases from J, with 10 bases between. Germline loops: CDR1 MNHEY, CDR2 SVGAGI. The CDR3 DNA is TGTGCCAGCAGTTACTCGCAGGGGGGAAATGAGCAGTTCTTC. As protein: CASSYSQGGNEQFF.

This sequence joins TRBV5-6 and TRBJ1-1, with 7 bases lining up with TRBD1. V lost 2 bases to trimming and J lost 4 bases; unmatched junction nucleotides: 14. The CDR3 spans 17 residues. CDR1 is SGHDT and CDR2 is YYEEEE in the germline V gene. The CDR3 coding sequence is TGTGCCAGCAGCTTATCATCGGGACAGCTCTCTATCACTGAAGCTTTCTTT. Translating it yields CASSLSSGQLSITEAFF.

V gene TRBV5-1 combines with J gene TRBJ2-7; tentatively, D is TRBD1 (5 bases). Trimming cost V 0 bases and J 4 bases, with 11 bases left between them. The CDR3 length is 14 residues. Germline CDR1 SGHRS, CDR2 YFSETQ. CDR3 in amino acids: CASSLEDNKYEQYF. The CDR3 nucleotides are TGCGCCAGCAGCTTGGAGGACAACAAATACGAGCAGTACTTC.

The CDR3 region is CASSQGRQDLMSYTF. CDR3 nucleotide sequence: TGCGCCAGCAGCCAAGGTCGACAGGACCTTATGAGCTACACCTTC. This sequence joins TRBV4-1 and TRBJ1-2; D is perhaps TRBD1 (6 bases). The V gene lost 1 base and the J gene lost 9 bases, with 18 bases spanning the gap. CDR3 length equals 15 residues. From germline, CDR1 is MGHRA and CDR2 YSYEKL.

The rearrangement uses TRBV2 and TRBJ2-5, with 14 bases lining up with TRBD2. V was pared by 7 bases and J by 2 bases, with 3 bases of the junction left unmatched. The CDR3 extends over 15 amino acids. The germline V gene has CDR1 SNHLY and CDR2 FYNNEI. The CDR3 here is CASNRLAGGQETQYF. The CDR3 region has the DNA TGTGCCAGCAACCGACTAGCGGGGGGGCAAGAGACCCAGTACTTC.

The chain links TRBV27 to TRBJ2-7; D gene unclear. The V end was cut by 1 base, the J end by 4 bases, with 11 bases between. The CDR3 contains 14 residues. The V gene's germline CDR1 is MNHEY and CDR2 SMNVEV (reference sequence). In DNA, the CDR3 is TGTGCCAGCAGTTTATATCCAGGTACTTACGAGCAGTACTTC. Protein sequence: CASSLYPGTYEQYF.

This chain's CDR3 is CASSELNIAKNIQYF. In DNA form, the CDR3 reads TGTGCCAGCAGTGAGCTAAATATAGCCAAAAACATTCAGTACTTC. The chain recombines TRBV6-1 with TRBJ2-4; unclear D gene. CDR1 is MNHNS and CDR2 is SASEGT in the germline V gene. This CDR3 contains 15 residues. V was clipped by 3 bases and J by 0 bases, with 9 bases between them.